These 9 T cell receptor beta chains were sequenced from one sample in a study of cytomegalovirus exposure and HLA in healthy donors. PCR involved 60 Vbeta and 13 Jbeta primers. Only in-frame clones appear in the TCRdb table, and some are missing; sequencing was by immunoSEQ multiplex PCR. The data show roughly 190,000 clones, over 80% seen once. The source material was PBMCs. All receptors derive from a woman in her 50s in good health and CMV-seropositive.

This chain joins TRBV9 and TRBJ1-1; D unclear. The germline gives CDR1 SGDLS, CDR2 YYNGEE. Between the trimmed V and J ends, which lost 3 bases and 3 bases, there was a span of 9 bases. CDR3 size: 13 residues. CDR3 loop: CASSGRRDTEAFF. The CDR3 DNA reads TGTGCCAGCAGCGGCCGGAGGGACACTGAAGCTTTCTTT.

The genes are TRBV18 and TRBJ1-4, with 11 bases identical to TRBD1. Germline V gene lookup returns CDR1 KGHSH and CDR2 LQKENI. This CDR3 is built from 18 residues. After removal of 0 bases from V and 8 bases from J, the junction contained 11 bases not matched to a gene. The CDR3 coding sequence is TGTGCCAGCTCACCACCGGACAGGGGGCCCACTCAGTGGGAAAAACTGTTTTTT. Its translation is CASSPPDRGPTQWEKLFF.

J is TRBJ2-1 and V is TRBV19; TRBD1 matches 7 bases. Germline assignment: CDR1 LNHDA and CDR2 SQIVND (reference sequence). The V and J ends lost 7 bases and 4 bases, in that order; junction bases with no gene match: 1. The CDR3 totals 12 residues. The CDR3 is CASKTGYNEQFF. DNA of the CDR3: TGTGCCAGTAAGACAGGGTACAATGAGCAGTTCTTC.

The chain has TRBV28 and TRBJ1-3, with D maybe TRBD1 (6 bases). Germline CDR1 is MDHEN and CDR2 is SYDVKM. V was trimmed by 4 bases and J by 0 bases, leaving 10 bases between them. This CDR3 has 15 residues. In nucleotides, the CDR3 is TGTGCCAGCAGTTACAGGGTGTACTCTGGAAACACCATATATTTT. This encodes CASSYRVYSGNTIYF.

To note about this clone: Different DNA sequences within this sample yield the same CDR3. This chain joins TRBV7-3 and TRBJ2-1; TRBD2 matches 8 bases. Trimming cost V 2 bases and J 4 bases; bases outside gene matches: 7. The CDR3 is 16 residues long. Germline CDR1 is SGHTA and CDR2 is FQGTGA. The CDR3 DNA is TGTGCCAGCAGCTTAGCCGGGGGGGCCGGTTACAATGAGCAGTTCTTC. Protein product: CASSLAGGAGYNEQFF.

V usage is TRBV5-5 and J usage is TRBJ2-1, with a tentative D call TRBD2 (5 bases). V lost 0 bases and J 6 bases, leaving 10 bases between the germline ends. The germline CDR1 and CDR2 sequences are SGHKS and YYEKEE (reference sequence). The CDR3 extends over 14 amino acids. The CDR3: CASSLGASGNEQFF. The DNA of the CDR3 is TGTGCCAGCAGCTTGGGCGCGAGCGGCAATGAGCAGTTCTTC.

The rearrangement links TRBV7-9 to TRBJ1-1, with D uncertain. The germline V and J ends were trimmed by 2 bases and 3 bases, with 4 bases remaining between them. This CDR3 comprises 12 residues. Looked up from germline, CDR1 is SEHNR and CDR2 is FQNEAQ (reference sequence). The CDR3 DNA reads TGTGCCAGCAGCTTACTCCACACTGAAGCTTTCTTT. As protein: CASSLLHTEAFF.

CDR3: CASKPAVNYNEQFF. In nucleotides, the CDR3 is TGCGCCAGCAAACCAGCGGTGAACTACAATGAGCAGTTCTTC. V is TRBV5-1 and J is TRBJ2-1; TRBD2 is a possible D gene (5 bases). The germline V gene has CDR1 SGHRS and CDR2 YFSETQ. Trimming took 6 bases from V and 3 from J, leaving 13 bases between them. The CDR3 runs to 14 residues.

This clone has just a few counts. The rearrangement links TRBV21-1 to TRBJ1-4; the D call TRBD1 from the table was never checked on the DNA. TRBV21-1 is a documented pseudogene. The CDR3 runs to 16 residues. Written as DNA, the CDR3 is TGTGCCAGCAGCATTTTTTTGACAGCCTCGAATGAAAAACTGTTTTTT. Protein sequence: CASSIFLTASNEKLFF.